This T cell receptor beta chain was identified in a study of spatial heterogeneity in lung cancer. Study-level background: More beta-chain than alpha-chain sequences were consistently detected. General study findings and limits: Whereas they appeared in blood less at follow-up, ubiquitous expanded tumor TCRs appeared there more at resection.

TCRdb recomputed calls from the 5' RACE reads with MiXCR, one row per CDR3 protein. The table includes some 100,000 distinct CDR3 sequences, around 8.6% detected once. Described time point: sample taken at primary tumor resection. The study sequenced unsorted whole RNA from tumor, nontumor lung or frozen PBMC. Donation came from 70 or so patients with untreated early-stage non-small cell lung cancer. The CDR3 has 16 residues. The V and J ends lost 3 bases and 7 bases respectively, with 19 bases between them. CDR1 and CDR2 (germline): DFQATT, SNEGSKA (reference sequence). Regarding this clonotype: Its antigen is unidentified.

The source material was PBMCs, sampled at surgery. This chain joins TRBV20-1 and TRBJ1-6; D is uncertain. The TCR was taken from a male donor with early-stage non-small cell lung cancer. CDR3 protein: CSARMARSGQNSPLHF. The CDR3 nucleotides read TGCAGTGCTAGGATGGCTAGATCGGGCCAGAATTCACCCCTCCACTTT.